These 11 T cell receptor beta chains came from one sample sequenced in a study of Graves' ophthalmopathy and Graves' hyperthyroidism. RNA transcripts were the template, and TCR beta CDR3 regions were amplified from them. HTBI-primed RT-PCR formed the first round, and a multiplex PCR formed the second. In TCRdb, the multiplex PCR reads were re-called with MiXCR into one record per CDR3 protein. The sample consists of some 400,000 distinct CDR3 sequences, around 18% of them appearing once. Sequencing used peripheral blood. The receptors here all came from a woman in her late teens or twenties with Graves' ophthalmopathy.

The table lists this clonotype with many counts. The V call is TRBV12-3 or TRBV12-4, the J call TRBJ2-7; D is unresolved. V dropped 5 bases and J dropped 0 bases, with 11 bases sitting between them. This CDR3 comprises 14 residues. This CDR3 is CASSPSVSSYEQYF. The DNA for the CDR3 is TGTGCCAGCAGTCCCAGCGTTTCCTCCTACGAGCAGTACTTC.

Many counts were recorded for this clonotype. The chain joins TRBV2 to TRBJ1-5; 10 positions match TRBD1. Losses at the gene ends were 6 bases for V and 4 bases for J; bases not matched to a gene: 9. Per germline, CDR1 SNHLY and CDR2 FYNNEI. The CDR3 is made up of 16 amino acids. The CDR3 sequence: CASSDPGQGRNQPQHF. CDR3 nucleotide sequence: TGTGCCAGCAGCGATCCGGGACAGGGGAGAAATCAGCCCCAGCATTTT.

Many counts were recorded for this clonotype. J is TRBJ2-7 and V is TRBV12-5; weak D call: TRBD2 (5 bases). The CDR3 runs 12 residues. Germline-derived CDR1 and CDR2 are LGHNT and FRNRAP. The V and J ends lost 5 bases and 7 bases respectively, with 12 bases between them. CDR3 DNA: TGTGCTAGTGGTACCTTCGGCGGGGAGCAGTACTTC. This translates into CASGTFGGEQYF.

In its sample, this clonotype was seen many times. DNA of the CDR3: TGCAGTGCTAGGGACTACGAGCAGTACTTC. Its protein is CSARDYEQYF. The chain is built from TRBV20-1 and TRBJ2-7; no definite D call. The CDR3 length is 10 residues. The V and J ends lost 3 bases and 3 bases respectively, with 3 bases between them. Germline CDR1 reads DFQATT; CDR2 reads SNEGSKA (reference sequence).

Ten or more counts support this clonotype. The chain combines TRBV30 with TRBJ2-7, with D perhaps matching TRBD1 or TRBD2 (5 bases each). The CDR3 length is 14 residues. Per germline, CDR1 GTSNPN and CDR2 SVGIG (reference sequence). V lost 3 bases and J 3 bases, leaving 15 bases between the germline ends. DNA for the CDR3: TGTGCCTGGAGCTTTACAGGACTCCTCTACGAGCAGTACTTC. Encoded protein: CAWSFTGLLYEQYF.

This clonotype was observed many times. This chain connects TRBV6-4 to TRBJ2-7; 12 nucleotides line up with TRBD1. The CDR3 totals 17 residues. Germline CDR1 reads MRHNA; CDR2 reads SNTAGT. With 6 bases clipped from V and 4 bases from J, the junction kept 13 bases outside the gene matches. The DNA for the CDR3 is TGTGCCAGCAGAACGCCGGGACAGGGGGCTCAAGCGTACGAGCAGTACTTC. Protein: CASRTPGQGAQAYEQYF.

This clonotype was picked up many times. The chain carries TRBV7-9 and TRBJ2-7, with D possibly TRBD2 on 5 matching bases. Looked up from germline, CDR1 is SEHNR and CDR2 is FQNEAQ (reference sequence). The CDR3 covers 13 residues. The ends were cut back, 4 bases at V and 6 bases at J, with 13 bases in the middle. The CDR3 DNA follows: TGTGCCAGCAGCTCTCCTCCGGGAATCGAGCAGTACTTC. This translates into CASSSPPGIEQYF.

Many counts were recorded for this clonotype. The rearrangement joins TRBV10-3 to TRBJ2-5; 14 bases are shared with TRBD2. The CDR3 is made up of 16 amino acids. Germline-derived CDR1 and CDR2 are ENHRY and SYGVKD. Trimming cost V 3 bases and J 4 bases; bases outside gene matches: 4. The CDR3 DNA sequence: TGTGCCATCAGTGAAGCCGGGACTAGCGGGGGAGAGACCCAGTACTTC. Protein sequence: CAISEAGTSGGETQYF.

The sample holds many counts of this clonotype. Sequence at one end of the junction differs from germline and may be a read error. V usage is TRBV10-3 and J usage is TRBJ2-5; tentative D call: TRBD2 (5 bases). Germline values: CDR1 ENHRY, CDR2 SYGVKD. This CDR3 spans 14 amino acids. This CDR3 reads CAIRAIDGEEIQYF. The CDR3 DNA reads TGTGCCATCAGAGCTATAGACGGGGAAGAGATCCAGTACTTC.

This clonotype appeared many times. The chain links TRBV19 to TRBJ1-1; D call uncertain. The length of the CDR3 is 14 residues. V was pared by 7 bases and J by 2 bases, with 14 bases between. CDR1 is LNHDA, CDR2 SQIVND, per germline (reference sequence). The CDR3: CASTLFGLNTEAFF. The DNA for the CDR3 is TGTGCCAGTACCCTATTCGGGTTAAACACTGAAGCTTTCTTT. Using reference TRBV19 and TRBJ1-1 for the parts outside the CDR3, the full variable domain is DGGITQSPKYLFRKEGQNVTLSCEQNLNHDAMYWYRQDPGQGLRLIYYSQIVNDFQKGDIAEGYSVSREKKESFPLTVTSAQKNPTAFYLCASTLFGLNTEAFFGQGTRLTVV.

This sequence joins TRBV27 and TRBJ2-7, with a possible D match to TRBD1 (5 bases). V was pared by 9 bases and J by 5 bases, with 14 bases between. Germline V gene sequence: CDR1 MNHEY, CDR2 SMNVEV (reference sequence). The CDR3 has 12 amino acids. The CDR3 is CASSGYNHEQYF. Here the CDR3 DNA reads TGTGCCAGTTCAGGGTACAACCACGAGCAGTACTTC.